Sequencing of this T cell receptor (beta chain) was carried out in a study of T-cell memory formation after mild COVID-19. Study observations and caveats: There were some responding clones in pre-infection memory, which suggested that cross-reactive memory had joined. CD4/CD8 balance characterized clones contracting day 15 to 85, and CD4+ skew characterized later expanders.

5'RACE with constant-segment primers yielded barcoded, UMI-tagged TCR alpha and TCR beta cDNA libraries. Via MiXCR, TCRdb re-called the 5' RACE reads, giving one row per CDR3 protein. Of 200,000 or so distinct CDR3 sequences listed, over 7.5% were seen once; the top ten hold roughly 4%. The CDR3 loop spans 12 amino acids. Trimming stripped 2 bases from V and 7 bases from J, with 9 bases between. Germline CDR1 SGDLS, CDR2 YYNGEE. Worth noting for this clonotype: Its specificity is not known.

The source of this sequence is a man aged 18 to 29 who had mild COVID-19 (a few samples of this study predate the infection). Cell type and time point are not known. This sequence joins TRBV9 and TRBJ1-1; the D is unclear. Sample: PBMCs or a T cell subset sorted from them (not recorded which). The CDR3 DNA reads as TGTGCCAGCAGCGTTGAGGGAAGTGAAGCTTTCTTT. It specifies CASSVEGSEAFF.